The source of this TCR beta chain is a study of T cell responses to AZD1222 COVID-19 vaccine. General study findings and limits: Seropositive AZD1222 recipients at baseline numbered only five to seven. Clonal diversity may have been underestimated in mostly white British donors.

With respect to this clone: Antigen: not known.

Sequencing was performed with immunoSEQ multiplex PCR; in TCRdb, only in-frame clones are kept and a portion is missing. The sample shows around 96,000 clones, around 90% of them seen only once. Germline CDR1 reads LGHNT; CDR2 reads FRNRAP. V dropped 2 bases and J dropped 4; count of bases not matched to a gene: 4. This CDR3 has 15 amino acids. Pooled in the analysis were second doses at about 4 or about 12 weeks. The V call is TRBV12-5, the J call TRBJ1-5, with 8 bases aligning to TRBD1. The sequencing here drew on peripheral blood, taken 28 days after the second AZD1222 dose. The sequence was collected from an adult who received the AZD1222 COVID-19 vaccine. CDR3 in amino acids: CASGLWTGFNQPQHF. In DNA, the CDR3 is TGTGCTAGTGGTTTGTGGACAGGGTTTAATCAGCCCCAGCATTTT. The whole variable domain, filled in from reference TRBV12-5 and TRBJ1-5, reads DARVTQTPRHKVTEMGQEVTMRCQPILGHNTVFWYRQTMMQGLELLAYFRNRAPLDDSGMPKDRFSAEMPDATLATLKIQPSEPRDSAVYFCASGLWTGFNQPQHFGDGTRLSIL.